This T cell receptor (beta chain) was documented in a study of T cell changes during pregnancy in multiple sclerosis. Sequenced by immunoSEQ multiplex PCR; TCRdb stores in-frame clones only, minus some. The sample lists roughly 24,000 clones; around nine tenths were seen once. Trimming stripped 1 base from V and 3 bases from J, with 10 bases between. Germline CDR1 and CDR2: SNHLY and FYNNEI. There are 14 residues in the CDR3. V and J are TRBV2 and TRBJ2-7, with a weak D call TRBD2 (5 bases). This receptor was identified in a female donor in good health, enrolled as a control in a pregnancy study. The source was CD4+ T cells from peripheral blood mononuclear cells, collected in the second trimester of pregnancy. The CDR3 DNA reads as TGTGCCAGCAGTGAAGAGAGACTACTCTACGAGCAGTACTTC. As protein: CASSEERLLYEQYF.